These 27 T cell receptor beta chains were sequenced from one sample in a study of blood T cell repertoires in COVID-19. The assay was immunoSEQ multiplex PCR, and TCRdb's table has in-frame clones only and misses some. Seen here are roughly 200,000 clones, just under 85% observed once, and the top ten hold 4.5% to 5.5%. The specimen was peripheral blood. The receptors come from a woman in her seventies with active or convalescent COVID-19.

This clone was seen only a few times. The CDR3 reads CASSPLDSLETTIYF. Written as DNA, the CDR3 is TGTGCCAGCTCACCTCTCGACAGCCTGGAAACAACCATATATTTT. The rearrangement joins TRBV18 to TRBJ1-3; D may be TRBD1 (5 bases). V dropped 3 bases and J dropped 10 bases, with 19 bases sitting between them. CDR1 KGHSH and CDR2 LQKENI come from the germline V gene. The CDR3 length is 15 residues.

This clone was detected only a few times. The chain employs TRBV3-1 (or the pseudogene TRBV3-2) and TRBJ1-6; D remains unclear. Germline CDR1 and CDR2: LGHDT and YNNKEL (reference sequence). This CDR3 spans 14 amino acids. Trimming removed 3 bases from V and 7 bases from J, with 10 bases in between. As DNA, the CDR3 is TGTGCCAGCAGCCAGGACTCAACGAATTCACCCCTCCACTTT. Translated, it gives CASSQDSTNSPLHF.

The gene calls are TRBV5-6 and TRBJ1-2; possible D gene TRBD1, 6 bases. The CDR3 consists of 17 residues. Germline lookup yields CDR1 SGHDT and CDR2 YYEEEE. V was shortened by 1 base and J by 4 bases, with 20 bases between the two germline ends. CDR3 region: CASSLRQAKYTTYGYTF. As DNA, the CDR3 is TGTGCCAGCAGCTTGCGACAGGCCAAATACACTACCTATGGCTACACCTTC.

The chain joins TRBV7-2 to TRBJ1-1; 7 nucleotides align to TRBD1. V was clipped by 4 bases and J by 1 base; unmatched bases: 15. Germline loops: CDR1 SGHTA, CDR2 FQGNSA. This CDR3 has 18 amino acids. CDR3 protein: CASSSQGGTAGGNTEAFF. For the CDR3, the DNA is TGTGCCAGCAGCTCCCAAGGCGGGACAGCTGGGGGGAACACTGAAGCTTTCTTT.

CDR3: CASSSLATGNQPQHF. Here the CDR3 DNA reads TGTGCCAGCAGCTCCCTCGCGACAGGAAATCAGCCCCAGCATTTT. This chain uses TRBV7-2 with TRBJ1-5; tentative D call: TRBD1 (6 bases). CDR3 length: 15 amino acids. CDR1 is SGHTA, CDR2 FQGNSA, per germline. The V end lost 4 bases, the J end lost 4 bases, and 14 bases lay between the germline ends. Full variable domain (remainder filled in from reference TRBV7-2 and TRBJ1-5): GAGVSQSPSNKVTEKGKDVELRCDPISGHTALYWYRQSLGQGLEFLIYFQGNSAPDKSGLPSDRFSAERTGGSVSTLTIQRTQQEDSAVYLCASSSLATGNQPQHFGDGTRLSIL.

The V and J genes are TRBV7-9 and TRBJ1-4; no definite D call. V was shortened by 1 base and J by 0 bases, with 6 bases between the two germline ends. The germline gives CDR1 SEHNR, CDR2 FQNEAQ (reference sequence). The CDR3 totals 15 residues. CDR3 bases: TGTGCCAGCAGCTTAGGAGAATCAACTAATGAAAAACTGTTTTTT. Its translation: CASSLGESTNEKLFF.

This sequence joins TRBV27 and TRBJ2-3; TRBD1 agrees at 8 bases. V lost 7 bases to trimming and J lost 3 bases; unmatched junction nucleotides: 9. This CDR3 is built from 15 residues. Germline V gene lookup returns CDR1 MNHEY and CDR2 SMNVEV (reference sequence). The CDR3 DNA sequence: TGTGCCAGCAAACAGACAGGGGCGAGGACAGATACGCAGTATTTT. This translates into CASKQTGARTDTQYF.

This chain uses TRBV19 with TRBJ1-4, with 7 positions matching TRBD1. The CDR3 contains 14 residues. Per the germline V gene, CDR1 is LNHDA and CDR2 is SQIVND (reference sequence). V lost 3 bases, J lost 6 bases, and 4 bases stayed unmatched. Written as DNA, the CDR3 is TGTGCCAGTAGTATGCCGGGGACAGATGAAAAACTGTTTTTT. This sequence encodes CASSMPGTDEKLFF.

This sequence joins TRBV18 and TRBJ2-7; 9 positions match TRBD1. The V segment lost 4 bases and the J segment 2 bases; nucleotides outside the gene matches: 6. Germline V lookup: CDR1 KGHSH, CDR2 LQKENI. This CDR3 region has 15 residues. The CDR3 DNA sequence: TGTGCCAGCTCACTGGGACAGGGCCCAACCTACGAGCAGTACTTC. Translated: CASSLGQGPTYEQYF.

The chain combines TRBV5-6 with TRBJ2-2; a weak D match, TRBD1 (5 bases). The V end was cut by 4 bases, the J end by 9 bases, with 10 bases between. Germline CDR1 SGHDT, CDR2 YYEEEE. There are 12 residues in the CDR3. CDR3 loop: CASSRQSRELFF. In DNA, the CDR3 is TGTGCCAGCAGCCGACAGAGCCGGGAGCTGTTTTTT.

The CDR3 coding sequence is TGTGCCTGGAGTCCGGGACAGAGCAATCAGCCCCAGCATTTT. Its translation: CAWSPGQSNQPQHF. This chain uses TRBV30 with TRBJ1-5; 7 bases are shared with TRBD1. With 2 bases clipped from V and 1 base from J, the junction kept 2 bases outside the gene matches. There are 14 residues in the CDR3. The germline gives CDR1 GTSNPN, CDR2 SVGIG (reference sequence).

The J gene is TRBJ2-6, the V gene TRBV28; perhaps TRBD1 as D (8 bases). The V end was cut by 8 bases, the J end by 5 bases, with 28 bases between. This CDR3 has 19 amino acids. CDR1 and CDR2 from the germline V gene are MDHEN and SYDVKM. The DNA for the CDR3 is TGTGCCAGCTCCGGCCCAGAAAACAGGGGGGGCTTTTGGGCCAACGTCCTGACTTTC. It encodes CASSGPENRGGFWANVLTF. The entire variable domain, with the rest obtained from reference TRBV28 and TRBJ2-6, is as follows: DVKVTQSSRYLVKRTGEKVFLECVQDMDHENMFWYRQDPGLGLRLIYFSYDVKMKEKGDIPEGYSVSREKKERFSLILESASTNQTSMYLCASSGPENRGGFWANVLTFGAGSRLTVL.

The genes are TRBV6-2 or TRBV6-3 and TRBJ2-1; 8 nucleotides align to TRBD2. Germline values: CDR1 MNHEY, CDR2 SVGEGT. CDR3 length: 15 residues. Trimming removed 5 bases from V and 0 bases from J; junction bases left unmatched: 3. This CDR3 is CASSVSGNSYNEQFF. The CDR3 DNA follows: TGTGCCAGCAGTGTTAGCGGGAACTCCTACAATGAGCAGTTCTTC.

The chain links TRBV5-1 to TRBJ2-2; 12 bases are a match to TRBD2. CDR3 length equals 17 residues. Germline V gene sequence: CDR1 SGHRS, CDR2 YFSETQ. V lost 6 bases to trimming and J lost 3 bases; unmatched junction nucleotides: 9. In DNA form, the CDR3 reads TGCGCCAGCAAGGTCCTCGGGACTAGCGGGTACACCGGGGAGCTGTTTTTT. Protein: CASKVLGTSGYTGELFF.

This chain uses TRBV4-1 with TRBJ2-2, with 10 bases matching TRBD2. Germline lookup yields CDR1 MGHRA and CDR2 YSYEKL. After removal of 4 bases from V and 4 bases from J, the junction contained 12 bases not matched to a gene. The CDR3 loop spans 18 amino acids. CDR3 bases: TGCGCCAGCAGCCCAAGGGCGTCTAGCGGGAGTTCCACCGGGGAGCTGTTTTTT. Residues: CASSPRASSGSSTGELFF.

The V call is TRBV7-2, the J call TRBJ1-5, with TRBD1 as a possible D gene (5 bases). The germline V gene has CDR1 SGHTA and CDR2 FQGNSA. V was shortened by 2 bases and J by 7 bases, with 6 bases between the two germline ends. The length of the CDR3 is 12 residues. The CDR3 reads CASSLRGQPQHF. CDR3 coding DNA: TGTGCCAGCAGCTTACGGGGGCAGCCCCAGCATTTT.

The gene calls are TRBV4-1 and TRBJ2-1, with D maybe TRBD2 (5 bases). The CDR3 covers 14 residues. Per the germline V gene, CDR1 is MGHRA and CDR2 is YSYEKL. V lost 2 bases and J 4 bases, leaving 9 bases between the germline ends. CDR3 region: CASSQIGVYNEQFF. The CDR3, as DNA: TGCGCCAGCAGCCAAATCGGGGTTTACAATGAGCAGTTCTTC.

The genes are TRBV6-6 and TRBJ2-1, with a weak D call TRBD1 (5 bases). Germline V gives CDR1 MNHNY, CDR2 SVGAGI (reference sequence). The CDR3 is 15 amino acids. V was trimmed by 0 bases and J by 8 bases, leaving 14 bases between them. For the CDR3, the DNA is TGTGCCAGCAGTTACTCAGGTTCAGGGCCCGATGAGCAGTTCTTC. It translates to CASSYSGSGPDEQFF.

The chain has TRBV21-1 and TRBJ2-7; whether TRBD2, the table's D call, matches the DNA was not checked. TRBV21-1 is termed a pseudogene. The CDR3 has 13 amino acids. The CDR3 DNA reads TGTGCCAGCAGCATACCGGGACTAGACGAGCAGTACTTC. It is translated as CASSIPGLDEQYF.

CDR3 sequence: CASSEFKGPQYF. The CDR3 region has the DNA TGCGCCAGCAGTGAATTTAAGGGGCCCCAGTACTTC. The chain uses TRBV10-2 and TRBJ2-5; a possible D gene is TRBD1 (5 bases). This CDR3 spans 12 amino acids. CDR1 and CDR2 from the germline V gene are WSHSY and SAAADI. V gave up 3 bases and J gave up 9 bases, with 11 bases separating them.

This clone was seen only once. J is TRBJ2-1 and V is TRBV9; 7 bases match TRBD2. The CDR3 runs to 15 residues. The V gene end was trimmed by 4 bases and the J gene end by 4 bases; junction bases not matched to a gene: 8. CDR1 and CDR2 from the germline V gene are SGDLS and YYNGEE. Here the CDR3 DNA reads TGTGCCAGCAGCCCTCTAGCGGACCCATACAATGAGCAGTTCTTC. It encodes CASSPLADPYNEQFF.

The rearrangement joins TRBV5-1 to TRBJ2-7, with 8 bases matching TRBD1. The CDR3 runs 15 residues. In germline, CDR1 is SGHRS, CDR2 YFSETQ. V dropped 5 bases and J dropped 3; count of bases not matched to a gene: 10. This CDR3 reads CASRQRTGRVYEQYF. For the CDR3, the DNA is TGCGCCAGCAGACAGCGGACAGGGAGAGTCTACGAGCAGTACTTC.

V is TRBV2 and J is TRBJ2-1; 13 nucleotides line up with TRBD2. The CDR3 has 16 residues. Germline CDR1 reads SNHLY; CDR2 reads FYNNEI. V was clipped by 0 bases and J by 9 bases; unmatched bases: 5. CDR3 amino acids: CASSEASLAGGGEQFF. The CDR3 coding sequence is TGTGCCAGCAGTGAAGCGTCACTAGCGGGGGGGGGTGAGCAGTTCTTC.

The J gene is TRBJ1-1, the V gene TRBV15, with D perhaps matching TRBD1 (5 bases). CDR3 length equals 14 residues. Trimming took off 6 bases at V and 3 bases at J, with 14 bases between the two ends. Looked up from germline, CDR1 is LNHNV and CDR2 is YYDKDF (reference sequence). The CDR3 here is CATRRGGSHTEAFF. The CDR3 DNA reads TGTGCCACCAGAAGGGGTGGGTCTCACACTGAAGCTTTCTTT. Full variable domain (rest looked up from reference TRBV15 and TRBJ1-1): DAMVIQNPRYQVTQFGKPVTLSCSQTLNHNVMYWYQQKSSQAPKLLFHYYDKDFNNEADTPDNFQSRRPNTSFCFLDIRSPGLGDTAMYLCATRRGGSHTEAFFGQGTRLTVV.

The J gene is TRBJ2-7, the V gene TRBV30; 8 bases are shared with TRBD1. Germline trimming cut 3 bases from V and 5 bases from J; bases unmatched to any gene: 6. CDR3 length equals 13 residues. In germline, CDR1 is GTSNPN, CDR2 SVGIG (reference sequence). The CDR3 reads CAWRPDREDEQYF. The CDR3 DNA follows: TGTGCCTGGAGACCGGACAGGGAAGACGAGCAGTACTTC.

This chain joins TRBV5-1 and TRBJ1-3; 7 bases map to TRBD1. V shed 0 bases, J shed 0 bases, and the junction held 6 bases outside the gene matches. The CDR3 runs 17 residues. Germline V CDR1 and CDR2: SGHRS, YFSETQ. CDR3 coding DNA: TGCGCCAGCAGCTTGGAACAGGGGCTGAGCTCTGGAAACACCATATATTTT. It encodes CASSLEQGLSSGNTIYF.

V gene TRBV21-1 combines with J gene TRBJ1-2; TRBD1 reflects the table's D call only, with no check against the DNA. TRBV21-1 is assigned pseudogene status. The CDR3 sequence is 17 residues long. The CDR3 here is CASNLRDRRGGAYGYTF. CDR3 bases: TGTGCCAGCAATCTCCGGGACAGGAGAGGGGGGGCCTATGGCTACACCTTC.